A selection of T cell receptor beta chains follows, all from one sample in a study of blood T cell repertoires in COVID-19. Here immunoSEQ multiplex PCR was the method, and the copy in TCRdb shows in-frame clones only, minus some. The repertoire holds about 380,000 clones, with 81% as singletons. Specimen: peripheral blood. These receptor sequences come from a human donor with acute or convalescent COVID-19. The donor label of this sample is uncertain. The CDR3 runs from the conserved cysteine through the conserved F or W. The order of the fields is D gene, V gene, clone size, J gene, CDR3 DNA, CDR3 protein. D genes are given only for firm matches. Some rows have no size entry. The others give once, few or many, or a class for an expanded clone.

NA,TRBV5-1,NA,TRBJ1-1,TGCGCCAGCGGGGTTGGGGGCGAGCCTGAAGCTTTCTTT,CASGVGGEPEAFF
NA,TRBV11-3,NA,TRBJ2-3,TGTGCCAGCAGCTCCGAAGCAGCGTCCCCTAATACGCAGTATTTT,CASSSEAASPNTQYF
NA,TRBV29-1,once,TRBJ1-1,TGCAGCGTTGAAGACGGGGAGAGTTTCACCACTGAAGCTTTCTTT,CSVEDGESFTTEAFF
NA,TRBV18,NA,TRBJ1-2,TGTGCCAGCTCATTCACCAAAACAGTCTATGGCTACACCTTC,CASSFTKTVYGYTF
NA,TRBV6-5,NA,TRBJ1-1,TGTGCCAGCTCCAGGTTCTTGAGCACTGAAGCTTTCTTT,CASSRFLSTEAFF
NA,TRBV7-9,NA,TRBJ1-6,TGTGCCAGCAGTTCCTCGGGGGGCCATCCCCCCCAACTTAATTCACCCCTCCACTTT,CASSSSGGHPPQLNSPLHF
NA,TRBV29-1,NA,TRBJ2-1,TGCAGCGTGCGCCAATCCTACAATGAGCAGTTCTTC,CSVRQSYNEQFF
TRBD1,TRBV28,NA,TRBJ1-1,TGTGCCAGCGTTTCTTCAGGGGGCCGGAACACTGAAGCTTTCTTT,CASVSSGGRNTEAFF
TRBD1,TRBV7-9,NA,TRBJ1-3,TGTGCCAGCAGCACCCCGGGACAGGGAAACACCATATATTTT,CASSTPGQGNTIYF
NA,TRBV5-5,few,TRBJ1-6,TGTGCCAGCAGCTTCCGGGATCCCTCCTATAATTCACCCCTCCACTTT,CASSFRDPSYNSPLHF
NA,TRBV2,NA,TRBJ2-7,TGTGCCGGCCGTAACGGGGGCTCCTACGAGCAGTACTTC,CAGRNGGSYEQYF
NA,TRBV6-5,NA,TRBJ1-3,TGTGCCAGCAGTTACTCGGGAGTGTCTGGAAACACCATATATTTT,CASSYSGVSGNTIYF
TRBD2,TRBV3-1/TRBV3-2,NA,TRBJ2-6,TGTGCCAGCAGCCAATACCCGGGAGGGGGGTCTGGGGCCAACGTCCTGACTTTC,CASSQYPGGGSGANVLTF
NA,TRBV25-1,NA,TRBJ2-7,TGTGCCAGCAGCGATTTAGGGGGAAGCTCCTACGAGCAGTACTTC,CASSDLGGSSYEQYF
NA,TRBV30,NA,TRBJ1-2,TGTGCCTGGAGTGGACGGAGTACCTATGGCTACACCTTC,CAWSGRSTYGYTF
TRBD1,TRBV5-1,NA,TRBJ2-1,TGCGCCAGCACTCAACCCGGGACAGGGTCCAATGAGCAGTTCTTC,CASTQPGTGSNEQFF
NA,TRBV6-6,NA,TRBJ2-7,TGTGCCAGCAGTTCGAGCGGAAGCTCCTACGAGCAGTACTTC,CASSSSGSSYEQYF
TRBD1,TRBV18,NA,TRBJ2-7,TGTGCCAGCTCACTAATTGGGACAGGGAACTCCTACGAGCAGTACTTC,CASSLIGTGNSYEQYF
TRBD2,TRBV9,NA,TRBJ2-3,TGTGCCAGCAGCTTGTATGGGGGGGAATACACAGATACGCAGTATTTT,CASSLYGGEYTDTQYF
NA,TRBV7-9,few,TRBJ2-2,TGTGCCAGCAGCTTAGGAGCGAACACCGGGGAGCTGTTTTTT,CASSLGANTGELFF
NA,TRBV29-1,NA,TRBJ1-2,TGCAGCGTTGGGGGGGACCCAACCTCGAAATATGGCTACACCTTC,CSVGGDPTSKYGYTF
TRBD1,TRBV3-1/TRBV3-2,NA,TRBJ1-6,TGTGCCAGCAGCCCCGGGACAGGGCCCAATTCACCCCTCCACTTT,CASSPGTGPNSPLHF
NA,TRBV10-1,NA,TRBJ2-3,TGCGCCAGCAGTGAACTTCGCACAGATACGCAGTATTTT,CASSELRTDTQYF
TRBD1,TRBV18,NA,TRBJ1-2,TGTGCCAGCTCACCCCGGTCCCAGGGGGCGTATGGCTACACCTTC,CASSPRSQGAYGYTF
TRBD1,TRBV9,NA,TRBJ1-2,TGTGCCAGCAGCGGCTCGTTGAGACAGGGTCAGGTAACCTATGGCTACACCTTC,CASSGSLRQGQVTYGYTF
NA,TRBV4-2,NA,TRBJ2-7,TGTGCCAGCAGCCAAGGGACGGGACTCAACTCTCCGCAGTACTTC,CASSQGTGLNSPQYF
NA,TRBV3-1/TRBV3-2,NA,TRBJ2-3,TGTGCCAGCAGCCAGGTAATTGACAGGCGAGATACGCAGTATTTT,CASSQVIDRRDTQYF
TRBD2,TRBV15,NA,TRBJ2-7,TGTGCCACCAGCAGTAACCTAGCGGGACCTTACGAGCAGTACTTC,CATSSNLAGPYEQYF
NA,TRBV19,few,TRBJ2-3,TGTGCCAGTAGTTCGCGGCAAGATACGCAGTATTTT,CASSSRQDTQYF
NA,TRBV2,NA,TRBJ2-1,TGTGCCAGCGGGCGGGGAGGCGGGACGAATGAGCAGTTCTTC,CASGRGGGTNEQFF
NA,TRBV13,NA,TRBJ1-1,TGTGCCAGCAGCTTAGCTCGGGGGATGGCTGAAGCTTTCTTT,CASSLARGMAEAFF
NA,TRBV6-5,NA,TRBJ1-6,TGTGCCAGCAGGACAATGACGGTCAATTCACCCCTCCACTTT,CASRTMTVNSPLHF
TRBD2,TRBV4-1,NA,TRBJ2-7,TGCGCCAGCAGCAAAACGGGACTAGCGGGAGGCCACGAGCAGTACTTC,CASSKTGLAGGHEQYF
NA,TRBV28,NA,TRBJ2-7,TGTGCCTGTTCGCGCAGGGGACCCTACGAGCAGTACTTC,CACSRRGPYEQYF
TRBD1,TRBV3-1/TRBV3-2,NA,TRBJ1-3,TGTGCCAGCAGCCGACAGGGTATTAGGGACACCATATATTTT,CASSRQGIRDTIYF
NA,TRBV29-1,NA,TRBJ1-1,TGCAGCGTTAGAATGACGAGGACTGAAGCTTTCTTT,CSVRMTRTEAFF
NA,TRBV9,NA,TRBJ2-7,TGTGCCAGCAGCGTAGACGGCAGGGGTTACGAGCAGTACTTC,CASSVDGRGYEQYF
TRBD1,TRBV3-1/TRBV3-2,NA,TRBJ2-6,TGTGCCAGCAGCCAGACAGGGGCAGGGGCCAACGTCCTGACTTTC,CASSQTGAGANVLTF
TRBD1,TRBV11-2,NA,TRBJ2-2,TGTGCCAGCAGCCCGGACAGGGGGCGGCGGAGGAGCACCGGGGAGCTGTTTTTT,CASSPDRGRRRSTGELFF
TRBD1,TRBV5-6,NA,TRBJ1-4,TGTGCCAGCAGCGCCGCCGGGACAGGGGGCGCATCACTGTTTTTT,CASSAAGTGGASLFF
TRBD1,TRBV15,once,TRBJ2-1,TGTGCCACCAGCAGAGATAGGGGGCTAAACAATGAGCAGTTCTTC,CATSRDRGLNNEQFF
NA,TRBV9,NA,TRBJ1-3,TGTGCCAGCAGCGACGTACAAGGAAACACCATATATTTT,CASSDVQGNTIYF
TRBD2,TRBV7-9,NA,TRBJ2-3,TGTGCCAGCAGCCATAACCCGGGACTAGCGGTTCGACATACGCAGTATTTT,CASSHNPGLAVRHTQYF
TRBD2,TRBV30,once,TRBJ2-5,TGTGCCTGGAGTCATCTTGGGGGAGGGGAGACCCAGTACTTC,CAWSHLGGGETQYF
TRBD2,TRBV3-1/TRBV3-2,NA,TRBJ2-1,TGTGCCAGCAGCACACGGACTAGCGGGGTGTTCTTC,CASSTRTSGVFF
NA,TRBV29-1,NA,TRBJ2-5,TGCAGCGTTGAAGGGACTGTACAAGAGACCCAGTACTTC,CSVEGTVQETQYF
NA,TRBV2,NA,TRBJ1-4,TGTGCCAGCAGGACCGGGACACCAAATGAAAAACTGTTTTTT,CASRTGTPNEKLFF
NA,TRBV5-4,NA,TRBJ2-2,TGTGCCAGCAGCTTGTGGTCAGGTACCGGGGAGCTGTTTTTT,CASSLWSGTGELFF
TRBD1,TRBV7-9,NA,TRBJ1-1,TGTGCCAGCAGCCCCGGGACAGGGCCCAACACTGAAGCTTTCTTT,CASSPGTGPNTEAFF
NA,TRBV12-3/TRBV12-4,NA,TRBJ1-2,TGTGCCAGCAGTTTCGGGGAATACTATGGCTACACCTTC,CASSFGEYYGYTF
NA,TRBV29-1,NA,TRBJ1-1,TGCAGCGCCCTACGGGGGTATACTGAAGCTTTCTTT,CSALRGYTEAFF
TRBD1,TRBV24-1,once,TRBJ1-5,TGTGCCACCAGTACCAGGGGGACAGATCAGCCCCAGCATTTT,CATSTRGTDQPQHF
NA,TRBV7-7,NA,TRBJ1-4,TGTGCCAGCAGCTTGGGCGTGTCCACTAATGAAAAACTGTTTTTT,CASSLGVSTNEKLFF
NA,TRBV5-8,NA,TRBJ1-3,TGTGCCAGCAGCTTGGGATGGTGGGCTGGTGGAAACACCATATATTTT,CASSLGWWAGGNTIYF